This TCR beta chain appears in the sequencing data of a study of early T cells in non-severe SARS-CoV-2 infection. Unique molecular identifiers tagged individual cDNA molecules. TCRdb processed the 5' RACE reads anew with MiXCR; each CDR3 protein has one entry. The table shows about 69,000 distinct CDR3 sequences, with roughly 10% occurring only once. This clonotype came up many times. Germline V lookup: CDR1 SEHNR, CDR2 FQNEAQ (reference sequence). The CDR3 is made up of 12 amino acids. V was shortened by 1 base and J by 6 bases, with 4 bases between the two germline ends. Sequences were obtained from whole blood. V and J are TRBV7-9 and TRBJ1-5, with no clear D. The TCR originated in an adult who was a healthcare worker with PCR-confirmed SARS-CoV-2 infection or an uninfected control (not recorded which). Written as DNA, the CDR3 is TGTGCCAGCAGCTTAGAGAGTCAGCCCCAGCATTTT. It codes for CASSLESQPQHF.